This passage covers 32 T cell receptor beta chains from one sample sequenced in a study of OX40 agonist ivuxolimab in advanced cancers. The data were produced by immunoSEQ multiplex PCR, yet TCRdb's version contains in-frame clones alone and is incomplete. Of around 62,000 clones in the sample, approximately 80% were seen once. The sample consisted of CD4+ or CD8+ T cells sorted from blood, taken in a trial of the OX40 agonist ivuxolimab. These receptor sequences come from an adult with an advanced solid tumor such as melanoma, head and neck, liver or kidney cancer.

Here the CDR3 reads CASSLVQRESEQYF. In DNA, the CDR3 is TGCGCCAGCAGCTTGGTCCAGCGGGAGAGCGAGCAGTACTTC. This chain connects TRBV5-1 to TRBJ2-7, with 8 positions matching TRBD2. The length of the CDR3 is 14 residues. Germline V lookup: CDR1 SGHRS, CDR2 YFSETQ. Trimming removed 0 bases from V and 6 bases from J; junction bases left unmatched: 5.

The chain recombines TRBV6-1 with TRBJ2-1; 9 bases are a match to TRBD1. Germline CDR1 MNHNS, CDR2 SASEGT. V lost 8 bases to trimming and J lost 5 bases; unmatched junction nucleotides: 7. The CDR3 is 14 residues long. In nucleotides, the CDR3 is TGTGCCAGCCGCGGGACAGGGTTAAACAATGAGCAGTTCTTC. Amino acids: CASRGTGLNNEQFF.

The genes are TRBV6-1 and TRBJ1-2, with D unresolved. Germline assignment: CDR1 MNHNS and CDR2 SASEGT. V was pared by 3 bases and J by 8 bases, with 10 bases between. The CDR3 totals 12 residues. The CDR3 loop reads CASSDEHGGYTF. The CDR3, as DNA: TGTGCCAGCAGTGATGAACATGGAGGCTACACCTTC.

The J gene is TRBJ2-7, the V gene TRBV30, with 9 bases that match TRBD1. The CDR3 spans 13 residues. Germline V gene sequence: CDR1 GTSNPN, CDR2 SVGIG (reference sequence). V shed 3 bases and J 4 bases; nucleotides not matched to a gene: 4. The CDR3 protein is CAWSWDREYEQYF. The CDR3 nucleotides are TGTGCCTGGAGCTGGGACAGGGAATACGAGCAGTACTTC.

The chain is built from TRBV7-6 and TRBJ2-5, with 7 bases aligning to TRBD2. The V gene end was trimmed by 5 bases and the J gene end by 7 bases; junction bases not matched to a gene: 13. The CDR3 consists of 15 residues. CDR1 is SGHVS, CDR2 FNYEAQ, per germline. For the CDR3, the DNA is TGTGCCAGCAGCAATCAGACTAGCTCCTTGGGGACCCAGTACTTC. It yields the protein CASSNQTSSLGTQYF.

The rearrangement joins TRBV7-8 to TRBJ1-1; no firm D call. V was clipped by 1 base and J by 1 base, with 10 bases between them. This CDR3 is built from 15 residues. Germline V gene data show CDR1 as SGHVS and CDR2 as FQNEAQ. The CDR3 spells CASSLGLGTNTEAFF. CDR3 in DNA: TGTGCCAGCAGCTTAGGCTTGGGCACGAACACTGAAGCTTTCTTT.

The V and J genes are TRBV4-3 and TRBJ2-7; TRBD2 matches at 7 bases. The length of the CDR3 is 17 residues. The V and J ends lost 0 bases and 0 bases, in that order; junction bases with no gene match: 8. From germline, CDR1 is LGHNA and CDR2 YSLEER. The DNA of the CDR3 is TGCGCCAGCAGCCAAGATATGGGGGGGGGAACCTCCTACGAGCAGTACTTC. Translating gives CASSQDMGGGTSYEQYF.

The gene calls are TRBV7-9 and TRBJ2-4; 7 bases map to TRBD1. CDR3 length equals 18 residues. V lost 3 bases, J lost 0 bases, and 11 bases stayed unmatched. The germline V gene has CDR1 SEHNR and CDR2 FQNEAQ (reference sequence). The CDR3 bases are TGTGCCAGCAGCTTGGCCGCAACACCAGGGGGAGCCAAAAACATTCAGTACTTC. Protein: CASSLAATPGGAKNIQYF.

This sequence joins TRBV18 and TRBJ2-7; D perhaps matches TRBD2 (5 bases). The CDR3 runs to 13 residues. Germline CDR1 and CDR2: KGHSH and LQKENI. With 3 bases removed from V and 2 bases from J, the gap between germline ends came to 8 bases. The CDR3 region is CASSPLGTYEQYF. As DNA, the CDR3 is TGTGCCAGCTCACCCCTCGGGACCTACGAGCAGTACTTC.

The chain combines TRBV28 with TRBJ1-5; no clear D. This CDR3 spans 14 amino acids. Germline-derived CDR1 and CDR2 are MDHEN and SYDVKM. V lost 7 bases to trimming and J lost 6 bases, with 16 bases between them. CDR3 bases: TGTGCCAGCAATTGGGGAGGGTCCCCTCAGCCCCAGCATTTT. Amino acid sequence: CASNWGGSPQPQHF.

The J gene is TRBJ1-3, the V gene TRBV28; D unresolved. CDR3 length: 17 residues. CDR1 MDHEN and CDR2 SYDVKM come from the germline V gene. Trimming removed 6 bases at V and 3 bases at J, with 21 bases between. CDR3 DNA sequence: TGTGCCAGCAGGGCCCGGCTAGGCGAAAAGGGTGGAAACACCATATATTTT. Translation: CASRARLGEKGGNTIYF.

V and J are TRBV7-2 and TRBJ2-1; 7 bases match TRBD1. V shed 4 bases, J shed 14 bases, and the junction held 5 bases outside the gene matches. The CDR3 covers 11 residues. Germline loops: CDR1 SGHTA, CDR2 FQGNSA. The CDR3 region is CASSSYRGEFF. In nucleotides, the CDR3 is TGTGCCAGCAGCTCATACAGGGGAGAGTTCTTC.

The CDR3 loop reads CASSIEVDQPQHF. Here the CDR3 DNA reads TGTGCCAGTAGTATAGAAGTCGATCAGCCCCAGCATTTT. The gene calls are TRBV19 and TRBJ1-5; no reliable D call. With 0 bases removed from V and 5 bases from J, the gap between germline ends came to 5 bases. Germline CDR1 LNHDA, CDR2 SQIVND (reference sequence). The CDR3 totals 13 residues.

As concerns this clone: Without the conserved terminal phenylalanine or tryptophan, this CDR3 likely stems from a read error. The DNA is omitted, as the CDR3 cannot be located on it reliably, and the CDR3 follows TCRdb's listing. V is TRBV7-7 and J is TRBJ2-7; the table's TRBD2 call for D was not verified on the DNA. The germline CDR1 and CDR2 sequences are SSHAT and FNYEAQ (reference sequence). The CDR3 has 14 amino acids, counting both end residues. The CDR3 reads CASRSERGTSGRRL.

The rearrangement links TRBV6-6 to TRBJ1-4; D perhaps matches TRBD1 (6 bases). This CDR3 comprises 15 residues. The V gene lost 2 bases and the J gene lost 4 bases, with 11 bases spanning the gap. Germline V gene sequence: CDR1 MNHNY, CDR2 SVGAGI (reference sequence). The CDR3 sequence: CASSYRGQLNEKLFF. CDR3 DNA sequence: TGTGCCAGCAGTTACCGAGGACAGCTTAATGAAAAACTGTTTTTT.

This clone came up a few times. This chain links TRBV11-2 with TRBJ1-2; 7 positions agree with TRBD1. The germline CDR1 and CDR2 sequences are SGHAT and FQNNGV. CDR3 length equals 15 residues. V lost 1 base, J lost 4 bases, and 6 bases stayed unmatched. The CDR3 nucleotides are TGTGCCAGCAGCTTAGTGGCAGGGGGAAGCTATGGCTACACCTTC. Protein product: CASSLVAGGSYGYTF.

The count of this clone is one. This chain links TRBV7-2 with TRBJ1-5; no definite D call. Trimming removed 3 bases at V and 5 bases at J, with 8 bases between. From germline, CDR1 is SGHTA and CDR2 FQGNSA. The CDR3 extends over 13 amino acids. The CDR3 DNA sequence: TGTGCCAGCAGCTTGTCTTGGGATCAGCCCCAGCATTTT. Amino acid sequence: CASSLSWDQPQHF.

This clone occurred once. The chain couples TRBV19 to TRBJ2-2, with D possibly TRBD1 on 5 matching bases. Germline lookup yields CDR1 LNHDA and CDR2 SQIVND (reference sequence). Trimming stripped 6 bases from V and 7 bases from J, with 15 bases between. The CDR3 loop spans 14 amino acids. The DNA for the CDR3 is TGTGCCAGTAGCACTCAGGGATTGATCGGGGAGCTGTTTTTT. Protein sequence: CASSTQGLIGELFF.

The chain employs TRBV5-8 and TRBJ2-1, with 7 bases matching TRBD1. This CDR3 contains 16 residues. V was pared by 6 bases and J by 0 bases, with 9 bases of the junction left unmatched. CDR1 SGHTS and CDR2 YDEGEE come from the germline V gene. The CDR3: CASTGRGGLSYNEQFF. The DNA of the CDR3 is TGTGCCAGCACCGGTCGAGGGGGCCTCTCCTACAATGAGCAGTTCTTC.

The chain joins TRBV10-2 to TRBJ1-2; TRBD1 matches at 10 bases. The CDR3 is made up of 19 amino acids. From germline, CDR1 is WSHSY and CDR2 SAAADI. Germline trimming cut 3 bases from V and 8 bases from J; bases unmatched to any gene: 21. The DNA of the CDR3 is TGCGCCAGCAGTGACGGATCTTTGACAGGGGGCCTCCCGGGGAAGGGCTACACCTTC. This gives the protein CASSDGSLTGGLPGKGYTF.

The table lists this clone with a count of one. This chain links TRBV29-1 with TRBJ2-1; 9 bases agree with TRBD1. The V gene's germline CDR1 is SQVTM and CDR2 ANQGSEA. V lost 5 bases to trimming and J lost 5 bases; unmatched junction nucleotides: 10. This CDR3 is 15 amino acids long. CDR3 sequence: CSVPRWGQGDNEQFF. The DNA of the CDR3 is TGCAGCGTTCCCCGGTGGGGACAGGGAGACAATGAGCAGTTCTTC.

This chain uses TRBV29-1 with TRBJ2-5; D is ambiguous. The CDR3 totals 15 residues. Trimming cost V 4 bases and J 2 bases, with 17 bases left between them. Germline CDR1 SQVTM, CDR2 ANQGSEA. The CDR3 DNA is TGCAGCGTTGGGTCCGCTTTAACCCCTCAAGAGACCCAGTACTTC. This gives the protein CSVGSALTPQETQYF.

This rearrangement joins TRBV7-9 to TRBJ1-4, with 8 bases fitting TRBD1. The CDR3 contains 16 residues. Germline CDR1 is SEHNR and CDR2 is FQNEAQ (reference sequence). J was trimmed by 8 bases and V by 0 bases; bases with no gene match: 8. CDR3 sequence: CASSLAGDRPGEKLFF. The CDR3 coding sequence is TGTGCCAGCAGCTTAGCCGGGGACAGGCCGGGGGAAAAACTGTTTTTT.

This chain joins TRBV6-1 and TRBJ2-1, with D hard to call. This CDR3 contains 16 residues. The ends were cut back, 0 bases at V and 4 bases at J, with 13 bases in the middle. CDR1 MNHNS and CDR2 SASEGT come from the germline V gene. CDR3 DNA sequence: TGTGCCAGCAGTGAAGCGGCGAGGCAGCGTTACAATGAGCAGTTCTTC. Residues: CASSEAARQRYNEQFF.

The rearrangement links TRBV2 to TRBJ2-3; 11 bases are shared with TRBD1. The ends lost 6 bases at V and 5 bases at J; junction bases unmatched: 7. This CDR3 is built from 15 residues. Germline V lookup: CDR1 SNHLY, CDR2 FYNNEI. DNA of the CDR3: TGTGCCAGCAGAGGAGGACAGGGGGCAGTAGATACGCAGTATTTT. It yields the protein CASRGGQGAVDTQYF.

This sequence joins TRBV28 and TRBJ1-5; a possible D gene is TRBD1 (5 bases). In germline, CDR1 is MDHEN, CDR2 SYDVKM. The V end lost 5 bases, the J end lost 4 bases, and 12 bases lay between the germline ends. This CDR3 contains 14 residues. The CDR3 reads CASSVDRINQPQHF. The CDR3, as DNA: TGTGCCAGCAGTGTCGACAGAATTAATCAGCCCCAGCATTTT.

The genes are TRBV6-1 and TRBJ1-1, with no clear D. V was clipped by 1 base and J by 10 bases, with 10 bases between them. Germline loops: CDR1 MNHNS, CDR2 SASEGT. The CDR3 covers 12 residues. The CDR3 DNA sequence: TGTGCCAGCAGTGAAGGGATAATTGGAGCTTTCTTT. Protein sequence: CASSEGIIGAFF.

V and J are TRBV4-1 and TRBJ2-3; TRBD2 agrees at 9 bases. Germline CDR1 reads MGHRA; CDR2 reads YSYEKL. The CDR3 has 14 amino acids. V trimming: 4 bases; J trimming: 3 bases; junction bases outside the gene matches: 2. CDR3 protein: CASSLGLATDTQYF. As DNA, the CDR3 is TGCGCCAGCAGCCTCGGACTAGCGACAGATACGCAGTATTTT.

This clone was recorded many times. CDR3 protein: CASSSSGGNQPQHF. CDR3 nucleotides: TGTGCCAGCAGTTCATCGGGGGGCAATCAGCCCCAGCATTTT. The chain has TRBV6-5 and TRBJ1-5, with D possibly being TRBD1 (5 bases). The CDR3 is 14 residues long. Germline CDR1 reads MNHEY; CDR2 reads SVGAGI. Trimming took off 4 bases at V and 2 bases at J, with 9 bases between the two ends.

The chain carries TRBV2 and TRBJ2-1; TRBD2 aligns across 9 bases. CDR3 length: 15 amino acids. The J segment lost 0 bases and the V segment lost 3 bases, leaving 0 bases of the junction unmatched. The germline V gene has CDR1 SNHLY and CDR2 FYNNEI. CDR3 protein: CASSDSGSSYNEQFF. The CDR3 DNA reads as TGTGCCAGCAGTGATAGCGGGAGCTCCTACAATGAGCAGTTCTTC. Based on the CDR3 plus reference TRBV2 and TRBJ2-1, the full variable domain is EPEVTQTPSHQVTQMGQEVILRCVPISNHLYFYWYRQILGQKVEFLVSFYNNEISEKSEIFDDQFSVERPDGSNFTLKIRSTKLEDSAMYFCASSDSGSSYNEQFFGPGTRLTVL.

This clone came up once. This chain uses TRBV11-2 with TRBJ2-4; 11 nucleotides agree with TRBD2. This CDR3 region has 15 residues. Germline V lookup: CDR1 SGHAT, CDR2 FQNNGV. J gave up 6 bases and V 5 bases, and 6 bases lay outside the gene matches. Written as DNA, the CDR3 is TGTGCCAGCAGCCCCGGCGGACTAGCGGGAAACATTCAGTACTTC. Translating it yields CASSPGGLAGNIQYF.

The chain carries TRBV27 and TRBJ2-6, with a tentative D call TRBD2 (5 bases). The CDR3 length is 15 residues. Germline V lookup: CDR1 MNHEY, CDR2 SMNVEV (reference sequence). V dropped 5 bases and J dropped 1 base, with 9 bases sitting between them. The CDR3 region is CASSPRRSGANVLTF. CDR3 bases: TGTGCCAGCAGTCCCCGGAGGTCTGGGGCCAACGTCCTGACTTTC. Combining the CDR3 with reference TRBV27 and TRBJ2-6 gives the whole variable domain EAQVTQNPRYLITVTGKKLTVTCSQNMNHEYMSWYRQDPGLGLRQIYYSMNVEVTDKGDVPEGYKVSRKEKRNFPLILESPSPNQTSLYFCASSPRRSGANVLTFGAGSRLTVL.